Below, one T cell receptor (beta chain) is given with its context. What it binds is unknown. This record belongs to a study of Graves' ophthalmopathy and Graves' hyperthyroidism. The study's findings and limits: Classification of ophthalmopathy versus stable hyperthyroidism by a 13-signature model yielded around 90% sensitivity and 65% to 83% specificity. Most expanded clonotypes in thyroid above 0.001 frequency also showed up in blood.

CDR3 length: 16 residues. Germline CDR1 and CDR2: KGHDR and SFDVKD. V lost 4 bases and J 3 bases, leaving 15 bases between the germline ends. Investigators amplified TCR beta CDR3 regions from RNA transcripts. The workflow started with a first-round RT-PCR run with HTBI primers and then moved on to a second-round multiplex PCR. TCRdb independently ran MiXCR on the multiplex PCR reads; one entry per CDR3 protein. This table holds about 740,000 distinct CDR3 sequences, roughly two fifths found once. Sequenced input: peripheral blood. The clonotype comes from an adult man with Graves' ophthalmopathy. The chain uses TRBV24-1 and TRBJ1-5, with D possibly TRBD1 on 5 matching bases. CDR3 sequence reads: CATSDNSGGDNQPQHF. In nucleotides, the CDR3 is TGTGCCACCAGTGACAACAGTGGAGGGGACAATCAGCCCCAGCATTTT.